These T cell receptor beta chains were read from a single sample in a study of blood T cells in healthy people across ages. TCRdb re-analysed the 5' RACE reads in MiXCR, keeping a single row per CDR3 protein. Of about 760,000 distinct CDR3 sequences listed, just over 55% are singletons. The sample comprised blood. These receptor sequences come from a man aged 40-49 years in good health. Each CDR3 is given with its conserved first and last residue. D genes are given only for firm matches. Clone size appears in some rows only: once, few, many, or a class for an expanded clone.

d_call: TRBD2; v_call: TRBV29-1; clone_size: NA; j_call: TRBJ2-4; cdr3_aa: CGTTREGNIQYF; cdr3_nt: TGCGGGACCACTCGGGAGGGGAACATTCAGTACTTC
d_call: NA; v_call: TRBV20-1; clone_size: NA; j_call: TRBJ1-4; cdr3_aa: CSARDLDLGREGLFF; cdr3_nt: TGCAGTGCTAGAGATCTGGATCTCGGACGCGAGGGACTGTTTTTT
d_call: NA; v_call: TRBV7-9; clone_size: few; j_call: TRBJ2-5; cdr3_aa: CASSPSRAEAQETQYF; cdr3_nt: TGTGCCAGCAGCCCCAGTCGGGCGGAGGCCCAAGAGACCCAGTACTTC
d_call: NA; v_call: TRBV28; clone_size: NA; j_call: TRBJ2-7; cdr3_aa: CASISDRGDYEQYF; cdr3_nt: TGTGCCAGCATCTCGGACAGAGGGGACTACGAGCAGTACTTC
d_call: NA; v_call: TRBV27; clone_size: once; j_call: TRBJ2-3; cdr3_aa: CASSPGPVTDTQYF; cdr3_nt: TGTGCCAGCAGTCCAGGGCCGGTCACAGATACGCAGTATTTT
d_call: NA; v_call: TRBV6-6; clone_size: few; j_call: TRBJ2-1; cdr3_aa: CASTQSNEQFF; cdr3_nt: TGTGCCAGCACCCAGTCCAATGAGCAGTTCTTC
d_call: NA; v_call: TRBV15; clone_size: few; j_call: TRBJ1-2; cdr3_aa: CATSRDRGSGYGYTF; cdr3_nt: TGTGCCACCAGCAGAGATCGGGGGTCCGGCTATGGCTACACCTTC
d_call: NA; v_call: TRBV4-3; clone_size: NA; j_call: TRBJ2-1; cdr3_aa: CASSQDKLVTREQFF; cdr3_nt: TGCGCCAGCAGCCAAGACAAGTTGGTCACCAGGGAGCAGTTCTTC
d_call: TRBD2; v_call: TRBV6-6; clone_size: NA; j_call: TRBJ2-1; cdr3_aa: CASRGLAGEGNEQFF; cdr3_nt: TGTGCCAGCAGGGGGTTAGCGGGAGAGGGAAATGAACAGTTCTTC
d_call: NA; v_call: TRBV9; clone_size: NA; j_call: TRBJ2-6; cdr3_aa: CASRSSSSGANVLTF; cdr3_nt: TGTGCCAGCAGGTCCAGCTCCTCTGGGGCCAACGTCCTGACTTTC
d_call: NA; v_call: TRBV4-2; clone_size: NA; j_call: TRBJ1-4; cdr3_aa: CASSREGGEKLFF; cdr3_nt: TGTGCCAGCAGTCGAGAGGGTGGTGAAAAACTGTTTTTT
d_call: NA; v_call: TRBV20-1; clone_size: NA; j_call: TRBJ2-3; cdr3_aa: CSARDRVIWGDTQYF; cdr3_nt: TGCAGTGCTAGAGATAGGGTGATATGGGGAGATACGCAGTATTTT
d_call: TRBD1; v_call: TRBV12-3/TRBV12-4; clone_size: NA; j_call: TRBJ1-5; cdr3_aa: CASSPRAGGQPQHF; cdr3_nt: TGTGCCAGCAGTCCCCGGGCAGGGGGTCAGCCCCAGCATTTT
d_call: NA; v_call: TRBV7-3; clone_size: NA; j_call: TRBJ2-7; cdr3_aa: CASSPLSGWGPYEQYF; cdr3_nt: TGTGCCAGCAGCCCTTTGAGTGGCTGGGGCCCCTACGAGCAGTACTTC
d_call: NA; v_call: TRBV9; clone_size: NA; j_call: TRBJ2-5; cdr3_aa: CASSQYTGRETQYF; cdr3_nt: TGTGCCAGCAGCCAGTATACGGGTAGAGAGACCCAGTACTTC
d_call: TRBD2; v_call: TRBV20-1; clone_size: NA; j_call: TRBJ2-7; cdr3_aa: CSASGITSGSSFEQYF; cdr3_nt: TGCAGTGCTAGCGGGATAACTAGCGGGAGCTCTTTCGAGCAGTACTTC
d_call: NA; v_call: TRBV7-2; clone_size: few; j_call: TRBJ2-7; cdr3_aa: CASSFLPYEQYF; cdr3_nt: TGTGCCAGCAGCTTTCTTCCTTACGAGCAGTACTTC
d_call: NA; v_call: TRBV29-1; clone_size: once; j_call: TRBJ1-2; cdr3_aa: CSVDTRIYGYTF; cdr3_nt: TGCAGCGTTGATACCAGAATCTATGGCTACACCTTC
d_call: TRBD2; v_call: TRBV2; clone_size: NA; j_call: TRBJ2-5; cdr3_aa: CASLIDSGRLPRETQYF; cdr3_nt: TGTGCCAGCTTAATCGATAGCGGGAGATTGCCTAGAGAGACCCAGTACTTC
d_call: NA; v_call: TRBV28; clone_size: NA; j_call: TRBJ1-2; cdr3_aa: CASSFSLGAGVGYTF; cdr3_nt: TGTGCCAGCAGTTTTAGTTTGGGAGCGGGGGTCGGCTACACCTTC
d_call: NA; v_call: TRBV28; clone_size: NA; j_call: TRBJ2-4; cdr3_aa: CASMAFKNIQYF; cdr3_nt: TGTGCCAGCATGGCATTCAAAAACATTCAGTACTTC
d_call: NA; v_call: TRBV25-1; clone_size: NA; j_call: TRBJ2-5; cdr3_aa: CASSTRQEHFWETQYF; cdr3_nt: TGTGCCAGCAGTACACGACAGGAGCACTTTTGGGAGACCCAGTACTTC
d_call: NA; v_call: TRBV20-1; clone_size: few; j_call: TRBJ2-7; cdr3_aa: CSARGMGTGIAYEQYF; cdr3_nt: TGCAGTGCTAGAGGCATGGGAACAGGGATCGCCTACGAGCAGTACTTC
d_call: NA; v_call: TRBV28; clone_size: NA; j_call: TRBJ1-1; cdr3_aa: CASPPVGRVGYTEAFF; cdr3_nt: TGTGCCAGCCCGCCGGTGGGTAGGGTCGGTTACACTGAAGCTTTCTTT
d_call: NA; v_call: TRBV3-1; clone_size: NA; j_call: TRBJ1-2; cdr3_aa: CASSLETGVSGYTF; cdr3_nt: TGTGCCAGCAGCCTGGAAACGGGGGTTTCTGGCTACACCTTC
d_call: NA; v_call: TRBV7-2; clone_size: NA; j_call: TRBJ2-1; cdr3_aa: CASSPPGVTTYNEQFF; cdr3_nt: TGTGCCAGCAGCCCCCCGGGGGTCACTACCTACAATGAGCAGTTCTTC
d_call: NA; v_call: TRBV2; clone_size: NA; j_call: TRBJ2-5; cdr3_aa: CASSEGGRRQETQYF; cdr3_nt: TGTGCCAGCAGTGAAGGGGGCCGACGGCAAGAGACCCAGTACTTC
d_call: TRBD2; v_call: TRBV20-1; clone_size: few; j_call: TRBJ2-4; cdr3_aa: CSASETSGTPKNIQYF; cdr3_nt: TGCAGTGCTAGTGAGACTAGCGGGACCCCCAAAAACATTCAGTACTTC
d_call: TRBD2; v_call: TRBV14; clone_size: NA; j_call: TRBJ2-5; cdr3_aa: CASSQGVGSGRAGRQETQYF; cdr3_nt: TGTGCCAGCAGCCAAGGAGTAGGTAGCGGGAGGGCCGGAAGGCAAGAGACCCAGTACTTC
d_call: TRBD2; v_call: TRBV5-1; clone_size: NA; j_call: TRBJ2-1; cdr3_aa: CASSFQASGTYNEQFF; cdr3_nt: TGCGCCAGCAGCTTTCAGGCTAGCGGCACCTACAATGAGCAGTTCTTC
d_call: NA; v_call: TRBV21-1; clone_size: NA; j_call: TRBJ1-2; cdr3_aa: CASSRRLYGYTF; cdr3_nt: TGTGCCAGCAGCAGACGGTTATATGGCTACACCTTC
d_call: TRBD2; v_call: TRBV20-1; clone_size: NA; j_call: TRBJ2-3; cdr3_aa: CSALRGATITDTQYF; cdr3_nt: TGCAGTGCTTTGCGGGGGGCTACCATCACAGATACGCAGTATTTT
d_call: NA; v_call: TRBV4-2; clone_size: NA; j_call: TRBJ2-5; cdr3_aa: CASSQDLGGRGTQYF; cdr3_nt: TGTGCCAGCAGCCAAGATTTAGGGGGGCGCGGGACCCAGTACTTC
d_call: NA; v_call: TRBV25-1; clone_size: NA; j_call: TRBJ2-3; cdr3_aa: CASLRDGGTDTQYF; cdr3_nt: TGTGCCAGTCTCCGGGACGGAGGCACAGATACGCAGTATTTT
d_call: TRBD2; v_call: TRBV27; clone_size: NA; j_call: TRBJ2-3; cdr3_aa: CASRDLAGGDTQYF; cdr3_nt: TGTGCCAGCAGGGATCTAGCGGGAGGGGATACGCAGTATTTT
d_call: TRBD2; v_call: TRBV9; clone_size: NA; j_call: TRBJ2-3; cdr3_aa: CASNRQVAGGVGDTQYF; cdr3_nt: TGTGCCAGCAACCGACAGGTAGCGGGAGGAGTAGGGGATACGCAGTATTTT
d_call: NA; v_call: TRBV4-2; clone_size: NA; j_call: TRBJ2-5; cdr3_aa: CASSQGTGAQAETQYF; cdr3_nt: TGTGCCAGCAGCCAAGGGACCGGGGCCCAGGCCGAGACCCAGTACTTC
d_call: NA; v_call: TRBV6-5; clone_size: NA; j_call: TRBJ2-3; cdr3_aa: CASSRVRGATDTQYF; cdr3_nt: TGTGCCAGCAGCCGAGTGCGGGGAGCCACAGATACGCAGTATTTT
d_call: NA; v_call: TRBV20-1; clone_size: few; j_call: TRBJ2-1; cdr3_aa: CSASADSSYNEQFF; cdr3_nt: TGCAGTGCTTCCGCCGACAGCTCCTACAATGAGCAGTTCTTC
d_call: TRBD2; v_call: TRBV9; clone_size: NA; j_call: TRBJ2-7; cdr3_aa: CASSVGRAGGELQYF; cdr3_nt: TGTGCCAGCAGCGTAGGGCGAGCGGGAGGAGAGTTGCAGTACTTC
d_call: NA; v_call: TRBV12-3/TRBV12-4; clone_size: few; j_call: TRBJ2-6; cdr3_aa: CASSFVPGRHSGANVLTF; cdr3_nt: TGTGCCAGCAGTTTTGTTCCGGGCCGACACTCTGGGGCCAACGTCCTGACTTTC
d_call: NA; v_call: TRBV4-2; clone_size: once; j_call: TRBJ1-1; cdr3_aa: CASSLGPTEAFF; cdr3_nt: TGTGCCAGCAGCCTAGGCCCCACTGAAGCTTTCTTT
d_call: NA; v_call: TRBV28; clone_size: NA; j_call: TRBJ2-2; cdr3_aa: CASSLLRGSNTGELFF; cdr3_nt: TGTGCCAGCAGTTTATTGAGGGGATCGAACACCGGGGAGCTGTTTTTT
d_call: NA; v_call: TRBV5-6; clone_size: NA; j_call: TRBJ2-1; cdr3_aa: CASSLVGPTYNEQFF; cdr3_nt: TGTGCCAGCAGCTTGGTGGGACCAACATACAATGAGCAGTTCTTC
d_call: NA; v_call: TRBV20-1; clone_size: NA; j_call: TRBJ2-1; cdr3_aa: CSARRRGSYNEQFF; cdr3_nt: TGCAGTGCTAGGCGCAGGGGCTCCTACAATGAGCAGTTCTTC
d_call: TRBD1; v_call: TRBV5-4; clone_size: NA; j_call: TRBJ2-7; cdr3_aa: CASSYGQGFPYEQYF; cdr3_nt: TGTGCCAGCAGCTACGGACAGGGCTTCCCCTACGAGCAGTACTTC
d_call: TRBD2; v_call: TRBV27; clone_size: NA; j_call: TRBJ2-7; cdr3_aa: CASSFGLAGVGEQYF; cdr3_nt: TGTGCCAGCAGTTTCGGACTAGCGGGTGTTGGCGAGCAGTACTTC
d_call: NA; v_call: TRBV3-1; clone_size: few; j_call: TRBJ2-3; cdr3_aa: CASSPSGRSTDTQYF; cdr3_nt: TGTGCCAGCAGCCCATCAGGACGGAGCACAGATACGCAGTATTTT
d_call: TRBD1; v_call: TRBV28; clone_size: few; j_call: TRBJ2-7; cdr3_aa: CASSSWTGDYEQYF; cdr3_nt: TGTGCCAGCAGTTCTTGGACAGGGGACTACGAGCAGTACTTC
d_call: NA; v_call: TRBV7-6; clone_size: NA; j_call: TRBJ1-1; cdr3_aa: CASSLARTSGTEAFF; cdr3_nt: TGTGCCAGCAGCTTAGCGAGGACATCGGGAACTGAAGCTTTCTTT
d_call: TRBD2; v_call: TRBV6-2/TRBV6-3; clone_size: NA; j_call: TRBJ2-3; cdr3_aa: CASSSPSGNTDTQYF; cdr3_nt: TGTGCCAGCAGTTCCCCTAGCGGGAACACAGATACGCAGTATTTT
d_call: TRBD1; v_call: TRBV15; clone_size: few; j_call: TRBJ1-1; cdr3_aa: CATSRVVGTGLVNTEAFF; cdr3_nt: TGTGCCACCAGCAGAGTCGTCGGGACAGGGTTGGTGAACACTGAAGCTTTCTTT
d_call: NA; v_call: TRBV7-3; clone_size: NA; j_call: TRBJ1-1; cdr3_aa: CASSLRAASTEAFF; cdr3_nt: TGTGCCAGCAGCTTACGGGCGGCGAGCACTGAAGCTTTCTTT
d_call: TRBD2; v_call: TRBV4-2; clone_size: NA; j_call: TRBJ2-1; cdr3_aa: CASSHELAGGANEQFF; cdr3_nt: TGTGCCAGCAGCCATGAACTAGCGGGAGGGGCCAATGAGCAGTTCTTC